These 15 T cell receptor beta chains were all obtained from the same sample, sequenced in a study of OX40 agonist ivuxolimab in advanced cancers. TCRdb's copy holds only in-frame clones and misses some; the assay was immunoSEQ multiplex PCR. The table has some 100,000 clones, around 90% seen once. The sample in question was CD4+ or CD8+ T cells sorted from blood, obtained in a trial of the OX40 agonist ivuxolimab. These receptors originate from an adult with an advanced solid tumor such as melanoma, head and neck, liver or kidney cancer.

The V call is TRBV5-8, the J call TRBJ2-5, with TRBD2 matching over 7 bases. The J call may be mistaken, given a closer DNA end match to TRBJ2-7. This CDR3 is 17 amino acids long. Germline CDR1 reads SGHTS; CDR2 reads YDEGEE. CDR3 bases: TGTGCCAGCAGCTTGGGATGGACGGCGGGAGTCCCCTACGAGCAGTACTTC. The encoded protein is CASSLGWTAGVPYEQYF.

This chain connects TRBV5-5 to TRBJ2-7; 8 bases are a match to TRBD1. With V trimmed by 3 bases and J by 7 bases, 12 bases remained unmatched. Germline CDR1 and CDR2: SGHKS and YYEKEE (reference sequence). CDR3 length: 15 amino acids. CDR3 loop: CASSSGTGPLSEQYF. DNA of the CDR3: TGTGCCAGCAGCTCCGGGACAGGACCCCTGAGTGAGCAGTACTTC.

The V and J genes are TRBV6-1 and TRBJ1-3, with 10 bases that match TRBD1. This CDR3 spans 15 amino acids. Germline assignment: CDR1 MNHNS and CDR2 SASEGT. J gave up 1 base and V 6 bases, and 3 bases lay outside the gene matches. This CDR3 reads CASRGQGVSGNTIYF. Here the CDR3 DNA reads TGTGCCAGCAGAGGACAGGGGGTTTCTGGAAACACCATATATTTT.

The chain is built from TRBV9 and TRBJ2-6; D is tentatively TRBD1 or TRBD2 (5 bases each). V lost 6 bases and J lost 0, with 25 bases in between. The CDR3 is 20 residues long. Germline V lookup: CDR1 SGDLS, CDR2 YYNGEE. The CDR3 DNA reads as TGTGCCAGCACCCCAAGCGGTTTAGACAGACGAGTCTCTGGGGCCAACGTCCTGACTTTC. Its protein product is CASTPSGLDRRVSGANVLTF.

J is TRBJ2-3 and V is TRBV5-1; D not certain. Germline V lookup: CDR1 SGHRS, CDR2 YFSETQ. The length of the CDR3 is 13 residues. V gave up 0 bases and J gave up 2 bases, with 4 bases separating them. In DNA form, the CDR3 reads TGCGCCAGCAGCTTGGTGACCACAGATACGCAGTATTTT. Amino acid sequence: CASSLVTTDTQYF.

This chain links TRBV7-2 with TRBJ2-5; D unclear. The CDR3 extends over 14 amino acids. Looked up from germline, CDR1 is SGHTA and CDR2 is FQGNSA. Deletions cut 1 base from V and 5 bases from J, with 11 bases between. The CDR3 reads CASSLVFQMETQYF. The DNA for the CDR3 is TGTGCCAGCAGCTTAGTATTCCAGATGGAGACCCAGTACTTC.

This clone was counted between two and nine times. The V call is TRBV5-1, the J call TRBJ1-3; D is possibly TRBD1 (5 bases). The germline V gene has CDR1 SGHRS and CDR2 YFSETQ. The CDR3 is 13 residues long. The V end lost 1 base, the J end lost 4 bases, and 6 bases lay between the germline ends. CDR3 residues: CASSLNRGNTIYF. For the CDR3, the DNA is TGCGCCAGCAGCTTGAACAGGGGAAACACCATATATTTT.

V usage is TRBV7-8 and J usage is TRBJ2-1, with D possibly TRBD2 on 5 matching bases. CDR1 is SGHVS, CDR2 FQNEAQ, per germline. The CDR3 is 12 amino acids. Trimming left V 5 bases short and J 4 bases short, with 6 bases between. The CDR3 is CASSGGYNEQFF. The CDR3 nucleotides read TGTGCCAGCAGCGGAGGATACAATGAGCAGTTCTTC.

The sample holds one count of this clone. CDR3 loop: CASSSTGGSYNEQFF. In DNA, the CDR3 is TGTGCCAGTAGTAGCACAGGGGGCTCCTACAATGAGCAGTTCTTC. This chain uses TRBV19 with TRBJ2-1, with 8 bases fitting TRBD1. V trimming: 4 bases; J trimming: 0 bases; junction bases outside the gene matches: 2. There are 15 residues in the CDR3. The germline gives CDR1 LNHDA, CDR2 SQIVND (reference sequence). Full variable domain (outside the CDR3, taken from reference TRBV19 and TRBJ2-1): DGGITQSPKYLFRKEGQNVTLSCEQNLNHDAMYWYRQDPGQGLRLIYYSQIVNDFQKGDIAEGYSVSREKKESFPLTVTSAQKNPTAFYLCASSSTGGSYNEQFFGPGTRLTVL.

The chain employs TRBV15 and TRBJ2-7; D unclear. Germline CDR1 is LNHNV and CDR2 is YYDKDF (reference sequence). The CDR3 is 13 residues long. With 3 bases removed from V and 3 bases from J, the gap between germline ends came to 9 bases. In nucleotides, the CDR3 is TGTGCCACCAGCAGCCGGGCGAACTACGAGCAGTACTTC. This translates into CATSSRANYEQYF.

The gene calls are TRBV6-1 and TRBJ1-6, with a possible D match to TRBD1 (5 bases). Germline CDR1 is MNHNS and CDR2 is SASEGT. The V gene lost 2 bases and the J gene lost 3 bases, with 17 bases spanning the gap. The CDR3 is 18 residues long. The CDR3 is CASSEYGADTVYNSPLHF. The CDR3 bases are TGTGCCAGCAGTGAATACGGGGCGGACACAGTCTATAATTCACCCCTCCACTTT.

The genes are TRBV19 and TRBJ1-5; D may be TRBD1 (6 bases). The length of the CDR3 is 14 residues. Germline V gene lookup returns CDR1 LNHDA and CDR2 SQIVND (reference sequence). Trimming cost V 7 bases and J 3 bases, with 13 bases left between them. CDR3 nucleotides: TGTGCCAGTACTATGGACAGCTACAATCAGCCCCAGCATTTT. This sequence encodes CASTMDSYNQPQHF.

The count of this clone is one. The CDR3: CASSLQPLLLGSYEQYF. The CDR3, as DNA: TGTGCCAGCAGTTTACAGCCGTTGCTGCTTGGGTCCTACGAGCAGTACTTC. The gene calls are TRBV28 and TRBJ2-7; D not certain. Between the trimmed V and J ends, which lost 2 bases and 1 base, there was a span of 18 bases. The CDR3 is 17 residues long. From germline, CDR1 is MDHEN and CDR2 SYDVKM.

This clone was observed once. CDR3 coding DNA: TGTGCCAGCAGCTCACTAGACAGGGCCACCTACGAGCAGTACTTC. Its translation is CASSSLDRATYEQYF. The rearrangement links TRBV7-6 to TRBJ2-7; 7 positions match TRBD1. This CDR3 contains 15 residues. Germline assignment: CDR1 SGHVS and CDR2 FNYEAQ. The ends lost 4 bases at V and 2 bases at J; junction bases unmatched: 8.

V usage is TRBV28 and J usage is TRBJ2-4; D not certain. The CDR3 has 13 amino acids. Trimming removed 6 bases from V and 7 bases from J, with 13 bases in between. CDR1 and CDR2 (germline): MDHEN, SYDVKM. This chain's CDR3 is CASSPPSRNIQYF. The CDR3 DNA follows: TGTGCCAGCAGCCCCCCGTCTCGCAACATTCAGTACTTC.